The source of this TCR beta chain is a study of radiotherapy plus CTLA-4 blockade in lung cancer. TCRdb's table, derived via immunoSEQ multiplex PCR, lists solely in-frame clones and lacks some. The sample carries over 45,000 clones, around 85% recorded once. The germline gives CDR1 GTSNPN, CDR2 SVGIG (reference sequence). This CDR3 has 14 amino acids. V lost 4 bases and J lost 0, with 10 bases in between. The sample in question was peripheral blood, obtained from a patient treated with radiotherapy plus ipilimumab. The clonotype comes from a human donor with non-small cell lung cancer who had a complete response to radiotherapy plus ipilimumab. This chain links TRBV30 with TRBJ1-3; D uncertain. The chain's CDR3 is CAWNKDISGNTIYF. The CDR3, as DNA: TGTGCCTGGAACAAAGACATCTCTGGAAACACCATATATTTT.